This TCR beta chain was documented in a study of T-cell reconstitution after alpha-beta-depleted transplantation in children. Ten or more counts support this clonotype. The TCRbeta library was prepared with unique molecular identifiers. TCRdb re-derived calls from the PCR reads in MiXCR, one entry per CDR3 protein. This table holds almost 500,000 distinct CDR3 sequences, about an eighth found once. The receptor comes from a human donor who donated a stem cell graft to a child with combined immunodeficiency. The specimen comprised PBMCs from the stem cell graft donor, sampled from the stem cell graft.

The CDR3: CATSLGLAGVGNEQFF. The CDR3 DNA is TGTGCCACCTCCCTAGGACTAGCGGGAGTGGGCAATGAGCAGTTCTTC. The V and J genes are TRBV10-3 and TRBJ2-1; 13 nucleotides match TRBD2. Germline assignment: CDR1 ENHRY and CDR2 SYGVKD. The CDR3 covers 16 residues. V lost 10 bases to trimming and J lost 6 bases; unmatched junction nucleotides: 12.